Below, 24 T cell receptor beta chains from the same sample are listed, as sequenced in a study of beta chain features in type 1 diabetes. Every isolated RNA sample was fully reverse transcribed, so sequencing captured expressed TCRB transcripts. Measured with immunoSEQ multiplex PCR; TCRdb has only the in-frame clones, and not every one. The data contain more than 140,000 clones, 9.5% to 10% of them seen just once; the ten biggest clones take up around 0.65%. Source material: central memory CD4+ T cells from blood. These receptors were taken from a woman aged 40-49 years in good health.

This clone has ten or more counts. V is TRBV19 and J is TRBJ2-3; D is possibly TRBD2 (6 bases). V gave up 7 bases and J gave up 14 bases, with 19 bases separating them. The CDR3 has 12 amino acids. CDR1 and CDR2 from the germline V gene are LNHDA and SQIVND (reference sequence). CDR3 residues: CASISAGLRWYF. The CDR3 nucleotides read TGTGCCAGTATCTCGGCGGGACTGCGGTGGTATTTT.

The V gene is TRBV27, the J gene TRBJ2-1, with TRBD2 identical over 8 bases. The germline V gene has CDR1 MNHEY and CDR2 SMNVEV (reference sequence). Trimming cost V 6 bases and J 2 bases; bases outside gene matches: 15. The CDR3 length is 18 residues. CDR3 residues: CASSTRGGRQEAYNEQFF. The CDR3 DNA is TGTGCCAGCAGCACCCGGGGGGGCCGTCAGGAGGCCTACAATGAGCAGTTCTTC.

This clone was recorded a few times. This chain uses TRBV2 with TRBJ1-4; 7 nucleotides align to TRBD1. This CDR3 is 15 amino acids long. Germline CDR1 reads SNHLY; CDR2 reads FYNNEI. V was clipped by 5 bases and J by 6 bases; unmatched bases: 9. CDR3 residues: CASSYTGTEYEKLFF. In DNA, the CDR3 is TGTGCCAGCAGTTATACCGGGACAGAATATGAAAAACTGTTTTTT. Full variable domain (missing parts from reference TRBV2 and TRBJ1-4): EPEVTQTPSHQVTQMGQEVILRCVPISNHLYFYWYRQILGQKVEFLVSFYNNEISEKSEIFDDQFSVERPDGSNFTLKIRSTKLEDSAMYFCASSYTGTEYEKLFFGSGTQLSVL.

This clone came up a few times. This rearrangement joins TRBV2 to TRBJ1-1, with D uncertain. The CDR3 loop spans 15 amino acids. V was pared by 6 bases and J by 1 base, with 15 bases between. Germline lookup yields CDR1 SNHLY and CDR2 FYNNEI. The CDR3 here is CASSRSRNPNTEAFF. CDR3 DNA: TGTGCCAGCAGCCGCTCCAGGAATCCGAACACTGAAGCTTTCTTT.

The V and J genes are TRBV7-6 and TRBJ2-7; 15 bases are shared with TRBD2. With V trimmed by 4 bases and J by 7 bases, 14 bases remained unmatched. This CDR3 is built from 18 residues. Germline assignment: CDR1 SGHVS and CDR2 FNYEAQ. The CDR3 protein is CASSSKLWTSGGEAEQYF. CDR3 bases: TGTGCCAGCAGCTCCAAACTTTGGACTAGCGGGGGGGAGGCGGAGCAGTACTTC. Looking up the rest from reference TRBV7-6 and TRBJ2-7 gives the full variable domain: GAGVSQSPRYKVTKRGQDVALRCDPISGHVSLYWYRQALGQGPEFLTYFNYEAQQDKSGLPNDRFSAERPEGSISTLTIQRTEQRDSAMYRCASSSKLWTSGGEAEQYFGPGTRLTVT.

In this sample, this clone turned up a few times. The chain couples TRBV7-8 to TRBJ2-1; 12 bases match TRBD2. Germline V gives CDR1 SGHVS, CDR2 FQNEAQ. V was pared by 5 bases and J by 7 bases, with 15 bases of the junction left unmatched. The CDR3 has 18 amino acids. The CDR3 nucleotides are TGTGCCAGCAGCAGACAGACTAGCGGGGGTCTAAGAGGGAATGAGCAGTTCTTC. Amino acid sequence: CASSRQTSGGLRGNEQFF.

This clone was seen many times. J is TRBJ2-7 and V is TRBV10-3; TRBD1 is a possible D gene (5 bases). Germline V gene data show CDR1 as ENHRY and CDR2 as SYGVKD. The CDR3 is made up of 11 amino acids. The germline V and J ends were trimmed by 10 bases and 2 bases, with 9 bases remaining between them. DNA of the CDR3: TGTGCCACCGAAGGGGCCTACGAGCAGTACTTC. This gives the protein CATEGAYEQYF.

This clone showed up just a few times. The chain joins TRBV14 to TRBJ2-2, with a weak D call TRBD2 (6 bases). Trimming left V 1 base short and J 4 bases short, with 10 bases between. The CDR3 is 15 residues long. Germline loops: CDR1 SGHDN, CDR2 FVKESK. CDR3 sequence (DNA): TGTGCCAGCAGCCAAGTGCGGGGTGGCACCGGGGAGCTGTTTTTT. This translates into CASSQVRGGTGELFF. The full variable domain, rest sourced from reference TRBV14 and TRBJ2-2, is EAGVTQFPSHSVIEKGQTVTLRCDPISGHDNLYWYRRVMGKEIKFLLHFVKESKQDESGMPNNRFLAERTGGTYSTLKVQPAELEDSGVYFCASSQVRGGTGELFFGEGSRLTVL.

The chain employs TRBV19 and TRBJ1-5; maybe TRBD1 (6 bases). Trimming took off 7 bases at V and 2 bases at J, with 6 bases between the two ends. The CDR3 is 12 residues long. The germline CDR1 and CDR2 sequences are LNHDA and SQIVND (reference sequence). The CDR3 nucleotides read TGTGCCAGTAACAGGGGCAATCAGCCCCAGCATTTT. Its translation is CASNRGNQPQHF.

There are a few counts of this clone. The chain has TRBV7-6 and TRBJ2-3; a possible D gene is TRBD1 (6 bases). Germline V CDR1 and CDR2: SGHVS, FNYEAQ. The V gene lost 5 bases and the J gene lost 10 bases, with 13 bases spanning the gap. The CDR3 is made up of 12 amino acids. Written as DNA, the CDR3 is TGTGCCAGCAGCCCGCCACAGGGATCGCAGTATTTT. It is translated as CASSPPQGSQYF. The whole variable domain, filled in from reference TRBV7-6 and TRBJ2-3, reads GAGVSQSPRYKVTKRGQDVALRCDPISGHVSLYWYRQALGQGPEFLTYFNYEAQQDKSGLPNDRFSAERPEGSISTLTIQRTEQRDSAMYRCASSPPQGSQYFGPGTRLTVL.

The chain employs TRBV7-2 and TRBJ1-6; D perhaps matches TRBD1 (5 bases). CDR1 SGHTA and CDR2 FQGNSA come from the germline V gene. Trimming took off 5 bases at V and 18 bases at J, with 23 bases between the two ends. The CDR3 has 14 amino acids. Here the CDR3 DNA reads TGTGCCAGCAGCCTTGACGGGGGAGTAGAAGGCCACCACTTT. This gives the protein CASSLDGGVEGHHF.

The chain links TRBV6-6 to TRBJ2-6; D gene ambiguous. Trimming pared 2 bases from V and 2 bases from J, leaving 7 bases between. CDR1 and CDR2 from the germline V gene are MNHNY and SVGAGI (reference sequence). The CDR3 consists of 15 residues. The CDR3, as DNA: TGTGCCAGCAGTTACGGCAGGACTGGGGCCAACGTCCTGACTTTC. Its translation: CASSYGRTGANVLTF.

The chain has TRBV9 and TRBJ2-1; D is perhaps TRBD2 (6 bases). Germline CDR1 reads SGDLS; CDR2 reads YYNGEE. Trimming took off 0 bases at V and 12 bases at J, with 22 bases between the two ends. The CDR3 has 16 residues. CDR3 in DNA: TGTGCCAGCAGCGTAGGGGATGGGACTCGGCCCCGAGGGCAGTTCTTC. This codes for CASSVGDGTRPRGQFF.

The table lists this clone with many counts. The chain employs TRBV11-2 and TRBJ2-4, with a possible D match to TRBD2 (7 bases). Deletions cut 5 bases from V and 0 bases from J, with 17 bases between. Germline CDR1 and CDR2: SGHAT and FQNNGV. CDR3 size: 17 residues. The CDR3 loop reads CASSAPGGPLAKNIQYF. CDR3 nucleotide sequence: TGTGCCAGCAGCGCCCCGGGGGGCCCCCTAGCCAAAAACATTCAGTACTTC.

The chain has TRBV9 and TRBJ2-4; 8 bases fit TRBD2. CDR1 is SGDLS and CDR2 is YYNGEE in the germline V gene. The CDR3 contains 13 residues. The V gene end was trimmed by 4 bases and the J gene end by 8 bases; junction bases not matched to a gene: 5. For the CDR3, the DNA is TGTGCCAGCAGCCTCGGACTAGCTGACATTCAGTACTTC. Its translation: CASSLGLADIQYF.

This chain links TRBV7-8 with TRBJ1-1; TRBD1 is a possible D gene (6 bases). Germline assignment: CDR1 SGHVS and CDR2 FQNEAQ. V was clipped by 7 bases and J by 1 base, with 19 bases between them. The CDR3 totals 16 residues. CDR3: CASKVEGRGKNTEAFF. CDR3 DNA sequence: TGTGCCAGCAAGGTAGAGGGCAGGGGAAAGAACACTGAAGCTTTCTTT.

The chain links TRBV7-8 to TRBJ2-5, with TRBD2 identical over 7 bases. The germline CDR1 and CDR2 sequences are SGHVS and FQNEAQ. Trimming took 4 bases from V and 5 from J; bases not matched to a gene: 10. CDR3 length: 15 residues. The CDR3 nucleotides read TGTGCCAGCAGCTGGGAGGGACTTGGCGATGAGACCCAGTACTTC. Protein sequence: CASSWEGLGDETQYF.

The table lists this clone with a few counts. The J gene is TRBJ2-7, the V gene TRBV10-2; TRBD2 agrees at 10 bases. This CDR3 comprises 15 residues. Per the germline V gene, CDR1 is WSHSY and CDR2 is SAAADI. The trim removed 7 bases at V and 0 bases at J, leaving 6 bases unmatched. The CDR3: CASNQLAGSSYEQYF. The CDR3 DNA reads TGCGCCAGCAACCAACTAGCGGGGAGCTCCTACGAGCAGTACTTC.

The rearrangement uses TRBV5-4 and TRBJ2-7; D is unresolved. Germline assignment: CDR1 SGHNT and CDR2 YYREEE (reference sequence). The CDR3 is made up of 14 amino acids. V shed 2 bases and J shed 2 bases, with 11 bases lying between them. CDR3 in DNA: TGTGCCAGCAGCTTAGATTCGCGTACCTACGAGCAGTACTTC. It is translated as CASSLDSRTYEQYF.

J is TRBJ2-5 and V is TRBV15; maybe TRBD2 (6 bases). CDR3 size: 14 residues. V lost 3 bases and J lost 5, with 13 bases in between. The germline V gene has CDR1 LNHNV and CDR2 YYDKDF (reference sequence). The CDR3 is CATSSGGARETQYF. The CDR3 nucleotides read TGTGCCACCAGCAGTGGAGGGGCCCGTGAGACCCAGTACTTC.

The chain has TRBV6-6 and TRBJ1-5; 8 positions agree with TRBD1. Trimming removed 5 bases from V and 5 bases from J; junction bases left unmatched: 2. The CDR3 has 13 residues. CDR1 MNHNY and CDR2 SVGAGI come from the germline V gene (reference sequence). The CDR3 coding sequence is TGTGCCAGCAGTCCGGACAGGGATCAGCCCCAGCATTTT. Translating gives CASSPDRDQPQHF.

This clone was observed a handful of times. This chain links TRBV7-9 with TRBJ1-2; TRBD1 matches at 10 bases. The V gene end was trimmed by 6 bases and the J gene end by 6 bases; junction bases not matched to a gene: 4. Germline V CDR1 and CDR2: SEHNR, FQNEAQ (reference sequence). This CDR3 has 13 amino acids. The CDR3 DNA is TGTGCCAGCAGTCGGGACAGGGGAGATGGCTACACCTTC. Protein sequence: CASSRDRGDGYTF.

The V and J genes are TRBV29-1 and TRBJ1-3; D is possibly TRBD1 (6 bases). The V gene's germline CDR1 is SQVTM and CDR2 ANQGSEA. This CDR3 contains 12 residues. Deletions cut 3 bases from V and 6 bases from J, with 9 bases between. CDR3 sequence reads: CSVEDSVNTIYF. In nucleotides, the CDR3 is TGCAGCGTTGAGGACAGCGTAAACACCATATATTTT.

This clone was seen at least ten times. The chain links TRBV7-9 to TRBJ2-5; tentative D call: TRBD2 (5 bases). Trimming took off 3 bases at V and 6 bases at J, with 11 bases between the two ends. CDR1 and CDR2 from the germline V gene are SEHNR and FQNEAQ (reference sequence). CDR3 length: 13 amino acids. CDR3 loop: CASSFGVRQTQYF. In DNA form, the CDR3 reads TGTGCCAGCAGCTTCGGGGTCCGGCAGACCCAGTACTTC.